Shown below are 5 T cell receptor beta chains from a single sample sequenced in a study of CD8+ T cells in alopecia areata. RNA extraction and reverse transcription yielded cDNA as sequencing template. The protocol was immunoSEQ multiplex PCR, while the TCRdb copy is restricted to in-frame clones and leaves out a portion. This sample has around 300,000 clones, each found more than once. Sorting used CD4, CD8alpha, NKG2D, NKG2ACE and other markers on pooled cutaneous lymph node cells. The sample taken for sequencing was CD4+ T cells sorted from a lymph node. These receptors originate from a C3H/HeJ mouse with alopecia areata. MHC haplotype here: H2-k.

This clone was counted between two and nine times. A much larger clone differs from this one at a single base, so this may be a read error. Germline and genes: mouse. The CDR3 end lies 4 residues beyond the end of the read and is filled in from the germline J gene. This chain joins TRBV5 and TRBJ1-1; the D is unclear. Germline V gene sequence: CDR1 LGHNA, CDR2 YNLKQL (reference sequence). V was trimmed by 2 bases and J by 1 base, leaving 5 bases between them. The CDR3 runs 13 residues. The DNA read from the CDR3 is TGTGCCAGCAGCCAAAACAGAAACACA. Protein: CASSQNRNT. The full CDR3 protein reads CASSQNRNTEVFF.

This clone was seen only a few times. These gene names are mouse names. Read data end 4 residues before the CDR3 end; the end is taken from the germline J gene. V usage is TRBV5 and J usage is TRBJ2-5; no firm D call. The CDR3 has 14 amino acids. CDR1 is LGHNA, CDR2 YNLKQL, per germline (reference sequence). V lost 0 bases and J 3 bases, leaving 7 bases between the germline ends. CDR3 DNA, as far as it was read: TGTGCCAGCAGCCAAGATCCCAGTCAAGAC. This encodes CASSQDPSQD. The full CDR3 protein is CASSQDPSQDTQYF.

This clone has only a few counts. Gene names follow the mouse nomenclature. With the read ending 3 residues before the CDR3 end, the germline J gene is used to fill in that end. The chain combines TRBV13-1 with TRBJ1-6, with 11 bases fitting TRBD1. TRBJ1-6 is identified as an open reading frame with a role that is uncertain. V lost 3 bases to trimming and J lost 3 bases; unmatched junction nucleotides: 2. This CDR3 comprises 16 residues. In germline, CDR1 is NSHNY, CDR2 SYGAGN. CDR3 DNA (partial): TGTGCCAGCAGTGGGGGACAGGGGGACTATAATTCGCCC. It translates to CASSGGQGDYNSP. The entire CDR3 is CASSGGQGDYNSPLYF.

Note on this clone: Genes and germline come from the mouse. The CDR3 end lies 4 residues beyond the end of the read and is filled in from the germline J gene. The chain has TRBV5 and TRBJ2-1, with 8 positions matching TRBD1. V was clipped by 3 bases and J by 3 bases; unmatched bases: 1. Germline loops: CDR1 LGHNA, CDR2 YNLKQL (reference sequence). The CDR3 loop spans 14 amino acids. CDR3 sequence: CASSHGQGYAEQFF. Incomplete CDR3 DNA: TGTGCCAGCAGCCATGGACAGGGCTATGCT.

On this clone itself: Gene names denote mouse genes. Sequencing ends 4 residues short of the CDR3 end; the germline J gene provides the rest. The chain employs TRBV13-2 and TRBJ2-5; TRBD1 might be the D (6 bases). The V gene's germline CDR1 is NNHNN and CDR2 SYGAGS (reference sequence). This CDR3 contains 12 residues. CDR3 in amino acids: CASGHRDDTQYF. The part of the CDR3 DNA that was read is TGTGCCAGCGGACACAGGGACGAC.